The TCR beta chain under discussion was sequenced for a study of cytomegalovirus exposure and HLA in healthy donors (dated by TCRdb to between 2016 and 2019). Concerning the study at large: An earlier analysis of about 560 of the donors reported over 250 Gb of sequence data and roughly 120 million unique TCR beta sequences obtained from around 180 million T cells. An early release that covered more than 550 HLA-typed donors contained about 300 gigabases of sequencing data and tens of millions of unique TCR sequences. Of the roughly 420 genotyped donors, 70% to 90% were placed in the genetic ancestry cluster associated with self-reported Caucasian donors. The study aimed to test whether cataloging public T cell receptors could reveal signatures of past pathogen exposure. Using immunosequencing, the study profiled T cell repertoires from fewer than 700 subjects and related those repertoires to cytomegalovirus serostatus. Besides the first cohort of hundreds of subjects, a separate validation cohort made up of over 100 different subjects was used. High-throughput TCR immunosequencing, statistical association of individual TCRs with disease status, and machine learning were combined to predict cytomegalovirus infection status. To study patterns of TCR occurrence, a later analysis re-analyzed previously published TCR beta repertoires from more than 550 donors and added high-resolution HLA genotyping. Rather than using new phenotypic data, the later analysis identified candidate immune exposures from TCR beta sequences and from how often those sequences occurred across donors. An earlier analysis of roughly 580 of the donors used high-throughput TCR beta sequencing to judge whether each TCR beta V gene segment behaved as functional or pseudogenic. Donor age, sex, ethnicity and CMV serostatus were compiled together with the repertoire data. A later genetic analysis used genome-wide SNP genotypes for about 65% of the roughly 670 donors, treating that subset as a discovery cohort. All discovery cohort repertoires had been generated using a single sequencing platform. Both class I and class II loci were covered by HLA typing, at four-digit resolution. Typing coverage varied by locus: about 629-640 donors for A, B, C, DRB1 and DQB1; around 560 for DQA1; more than 600 for DPA1; roughly 450 for DPB1. Because of strong linkage in the cohort, roughly 5 DR-DQ haplotypes were treated as single units for association and clustering. Among about 370 genotyped donors of the cohort, an average of around 250,000 unique TCR beta nucleotide sequences was sequenced per donor, of which about 19% were non-productive. Paper-wide results and their limitations: A further reported finding was that TCR beta sequences accurately predicted the HLA-A and HLA-B alleles for most subjects in the first cohort. When HLA alleles, especially DR and DQ, strongly co-occurred, attributing TCR associations to individual alleles was difficult. Specific HLA alleles were associated with roughly 17,000 TCR beta sequences at a false discovery rate of 0.05 in a later analysis. While some public TCRs were present in many individuals, most TCR sequences turned up only very rarely across donors. Some IMGT-functional V segments, including TRBV6-2 and TRBV6-3, could not be distinguished by the 87-base-pair reads and were therefore excluded. According to a later analysis, most CMV-associated TCR beta chains appeared to be HLA-restricted, and the HLA associations seemed to be driven largely by CMV exposure. An earlier analysis of 587 of the donors showed that most TCR beta V segments appeared in productive rearrangements either about 87% or about 30% of the time, which broadly matched IMGT annotations. A few of the identified cytomegalovirus-associated TCR beta chains were confirmed in vitro to be specific for cytomegalovirus antigens. According to a later genetic analysis, donors in an Asian-associated ancestry cluster had fewer N-insertions in productive TCRs than the roughly 670-donor mean. In a later analysis, TCR association rates were found to vary across HLA loci, with the most associated TCRs seen for DRB1 alleles and the fewest for HLA-C alleles. In this cohort, only TCR beta chains were sequenced, and detectable features were limited by the absence of alpha or paired-chain data. A total of roughly 160 TCR beta chains were listed by the study as associated with cytomegalovirus. Correlated functional status among segregating V segments might reflect linkage disequilibrium, but an unknown experimental factor could not be ruled out. The only immune exposure information available for the cohort was CMV serostatus. Cytomegalovirus status was reported to be diagnosed by the classifier with high specificity and sensitivity in both the original and validation cohorts. Several of the top co-occurrence clusters appeared to be linked to parvovirus B19, influenza, CMV and Epstein-Barr virus, according to a later analysis. Because counts were too low, about 18 rarely observed V segments, including chromosome 9 orphons, were excluded from the earlier analysis of a few hundred of the donors. Compared with equally common non-associated chains, HLA-associated TCR beta chains in a later analysis were more clonally expanded and had lower generation probabilities. A group of highly shared sequence variants was considered likely to be a technical artifact of the sequencing pipeline. HLA typing was unavailable for some donors at each locus, so association tests used only the typed subset. An association between a missense DCLRE1C variant and V-gene and J-gene trimming of TCR beta chains was found in a later genetic analysis and replicated in an independent cohort. According to the authors, the approach could potentially be generalized to other disease states and immunological phenotypes. Presence/absence analyses assumed roughly uniform sequencing depth across donors, an assumption that may not hold.

The cohort was made up of 650 to 700 healthy bone marrow donors. At the time of sampling, every cohort member was nominally healthy, though immune exposures that went unrecorded were likely present. The donor was CMV seronegative and was included in the group of about 350 seronegative cohort members. A peripheral blood sample was provided by each donor, and peripheral blood mononuclear cells were used for TCR beta sequencing. The Qiagen DNeasy Blood Extraction Kit was used to extract genomic DNA from the blood cell samples. The junction carries 4 bases between V and J, which are trimmed by 4 bases and 0 bases respectively. CDR1 MNHNY and CDR2 SVGAGI were looked up in the germline V gene (reference sequence). Counted from cysteine to phenylalanine, this CDR3 has 14 amino acids. Only the CDR3 DNA is retained, 42 bases long and in frame from the first base. Of note for this clone: Its antigen is unknown. No much larger clone exists at a distance of one base, and base qualities are not known.

The receptor library was made with the immunoSEQ multiplex PCR assay. The multiplex PCR relied on a mix of 60 forward primers for TCR Vbeta segments and 13 reverse primers for TCR Jbeta segments. Amplification of the CDR3 region of rearranged TCR beta genes was performed with a multiplex PCR assay on genomic DNA. Amplified TCR beta libraries were sequenced as 87-base-pair reads on the Illumina HiSeq System. Regarding the original processing steps: Across the 670 or so repertoires, a later analysis counted tens of millions of unique TCR beta chains, around 11 million of which were shared by at least two donors. Raw reads were error-corrected and collapsed into unique sequences with a nearest-neighbor algorithm that merged closely related sequences to remove PCR and sequencing errors. Alignment of CDR3 sequences to IMGT reference sequences was used to assign V, D and J gene segments. Each retained sequence needed at least a six-nucleotide match to both a V gene segment and a J gene segment. Rearrangements were classified as productive when the CDR3 lacked stop codons and remained in frame with V and J, and all other rearrangements were classified as non-productive. CDR3 was defined according to IMGT convention as the region running from the second conserved V-encoded cysteine to the conserved J-encoded phenylalanine. Sequences without an unambiguous match to a single V gene segment were excluded from the earlier analysis of several hundred of the donors. An earlier analysis of several hundred of the donors called V segments functional above 56.7% productive rearrangements and segregating when the between-donor standard deviation exceeded 5%. To diagnose cytomegalovirus status from the catalog of TCR beta chain sequences, a statistical classification framework was built. A later analysis assigned V and J genes by comparing TCR nucleotide sequences with IMGT/GENE-DB human TR gene sequences. In a later analysis, CDR3 sequences and most-parsimonious VDJ recombination scenarios were assigned using the TCRdist pipeline. In a later analysis, each TCR beta chain was defined by its CDR3 amino acid sequence together with its V-gene family, and reads without a unique V-gene family were excluded. In a later analysis, 550 to 650 highly shared, low-generation-probability nucleotide sequences were removed to address suspected cross-contamination and a sequencing artifact. For each public chain, a later analysis derived a clonal expansion index from normalized ranks of inferred template counts within each repertoire. Generation probabilities in a later analysis came from a VDJ recombination model fitted to out-of-frame rearrangements, and those results were checked against IGoR. In a later analysis, TCR-TCR, TCR-HLA and TCR-CMV co-occurrence was scored with hypergeometric tests, and a repertoire-size bias correction was applied to TCR pairs. To estimate false discovery rates, a later analysis permuted the HLA or CMV assignments 20 times. In a later analysis, co-occurring TCRs were grouped using DBSCAN, with TCRdist sequence similarity added in when clustering inside HLA-allele-positive subsets. For co-occurrence clustering, repertoires with fewer than 30,000 or more than 120,000 public chains were excluded, along with a handful of repertoires with anomalous nucleotide sharing. Not all clones reach the TCRdb copy of this immuneACCESS table, which keeps in-frame sequences only. Checked studies attribute under half of the gap to unresolved V genes and leave the rest unexplained. The D gene and trimming were derived from the DNA, and the V and J assignments and clone size from that table. The sample includes over 75,000 clones, with approximately 70% observed a single time. Jointly, the top ten make up 2.1% of the sample.

The sequencing input was PBMCs. Rearrangement joined TRBV6-6 to TRBJ2-6, with no confident D gene call. The sequence derives from a man between 25 and 39 years old in good health and CMV-seronegative. The encoded CDR3 is CASSSYSGANVLTF. The nucleotide sequence reads as follows: TGTGCCAGCAGTTCCTACTCTGGGGCCAACGTCCTGACTTTC.